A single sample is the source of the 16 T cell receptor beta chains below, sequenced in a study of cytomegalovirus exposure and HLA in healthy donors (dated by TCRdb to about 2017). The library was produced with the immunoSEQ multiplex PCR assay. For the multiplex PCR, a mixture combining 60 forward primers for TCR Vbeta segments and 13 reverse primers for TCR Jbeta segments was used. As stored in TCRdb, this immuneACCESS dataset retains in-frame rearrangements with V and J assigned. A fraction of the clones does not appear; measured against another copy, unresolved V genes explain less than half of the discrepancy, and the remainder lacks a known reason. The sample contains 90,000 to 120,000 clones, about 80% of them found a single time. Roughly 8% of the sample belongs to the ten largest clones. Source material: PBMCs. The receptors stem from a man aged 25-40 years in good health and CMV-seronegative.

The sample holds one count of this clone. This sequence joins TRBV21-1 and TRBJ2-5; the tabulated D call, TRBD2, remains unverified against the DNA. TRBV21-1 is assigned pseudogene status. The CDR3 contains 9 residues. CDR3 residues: CASSNGEDF. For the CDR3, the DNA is TGTGCCAGCAGCAACGGAGAGGACTTC.

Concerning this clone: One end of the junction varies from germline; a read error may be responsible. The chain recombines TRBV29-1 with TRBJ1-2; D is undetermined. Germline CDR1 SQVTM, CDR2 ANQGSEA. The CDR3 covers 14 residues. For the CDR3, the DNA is TGCAGCGTTAAAGATGGTGACACCCTCTATGGCTACACCTTC. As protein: CSVKDGDTLYGYTF.

The CDR3 region is CASVDRDRNQPQHF. The CDR3 DNA follows: TGTGCCAGCGTCGACAGGGATCGAAATCAGCCCCAGCATTTT. The chain carries TRBV19 and TRBJ1-5; 7 nucleotides match TRBD1. The CDR3 contains 14 residues. Trimming cost V 9 bases and J 4 bases; bases outside gene matches: 9. Germline V gene data show CDR1 as LNHDA and CDR2 as SQIVND (reference sequence).

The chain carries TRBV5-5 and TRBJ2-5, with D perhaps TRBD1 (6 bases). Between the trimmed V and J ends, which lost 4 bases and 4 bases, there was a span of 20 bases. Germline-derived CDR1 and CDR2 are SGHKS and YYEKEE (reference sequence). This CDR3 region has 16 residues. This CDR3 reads CASSPIGWGLGETQYF. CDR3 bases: TGTGCCAGCAGCCCTATAGGCTGGGGGCTGGGAGAGACCCAGTACTTC.

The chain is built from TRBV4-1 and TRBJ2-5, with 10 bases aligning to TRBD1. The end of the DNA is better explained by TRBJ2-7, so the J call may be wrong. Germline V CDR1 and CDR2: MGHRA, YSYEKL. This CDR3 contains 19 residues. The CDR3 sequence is CASSQVWTGGTSLAYEQYF. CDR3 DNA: TGCGCCAGCAGCCAAGTTTGGACAGGGGGTACCTCCCTTGCCTACGAGCAGTACTTC.

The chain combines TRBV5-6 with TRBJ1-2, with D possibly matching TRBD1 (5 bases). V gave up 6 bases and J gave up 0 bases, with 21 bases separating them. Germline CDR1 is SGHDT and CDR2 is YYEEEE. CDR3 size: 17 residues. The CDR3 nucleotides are TGTGCCAGCACACCGGGGGGTTGGAGCCTCGCTAACTATGGCTACACCTTC. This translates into CASTPGGWSLANYGYTF.

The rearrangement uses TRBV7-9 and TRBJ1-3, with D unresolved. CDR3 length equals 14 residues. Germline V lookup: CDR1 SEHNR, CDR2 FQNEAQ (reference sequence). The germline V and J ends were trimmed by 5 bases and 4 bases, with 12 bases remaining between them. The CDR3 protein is CASSPIAGGNTIYF. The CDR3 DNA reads TGTGCCAGCAGCCCGATTGCGGGCGGAAACACCATATATTTT.

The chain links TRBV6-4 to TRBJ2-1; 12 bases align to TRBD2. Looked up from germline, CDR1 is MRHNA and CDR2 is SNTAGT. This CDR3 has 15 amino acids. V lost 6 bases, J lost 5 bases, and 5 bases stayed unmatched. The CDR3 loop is CASSLGLAGHNEQFF. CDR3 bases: TGTGCCAGCAGCCTAGGACTAGCGGGACACAATGAGCAGTTCTTC.

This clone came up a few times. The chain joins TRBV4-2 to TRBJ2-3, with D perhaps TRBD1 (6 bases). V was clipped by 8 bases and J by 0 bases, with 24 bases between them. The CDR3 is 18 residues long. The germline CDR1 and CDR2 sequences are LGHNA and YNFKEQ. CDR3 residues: CASRTFESGVGSTDTQYF. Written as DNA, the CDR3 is TGTGCCAGCCGCACGTTTGAGTCAGGGGTTGGGAGCACAGATACGCAGTATTTT.

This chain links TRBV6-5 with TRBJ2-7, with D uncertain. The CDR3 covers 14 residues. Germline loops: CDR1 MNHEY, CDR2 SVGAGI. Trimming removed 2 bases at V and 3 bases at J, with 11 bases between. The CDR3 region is CASSYGPVSYEQYF. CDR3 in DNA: TGTGCCAGCAGTTACGGTCCGGTTAGCTACGAGCAGTACTTC.

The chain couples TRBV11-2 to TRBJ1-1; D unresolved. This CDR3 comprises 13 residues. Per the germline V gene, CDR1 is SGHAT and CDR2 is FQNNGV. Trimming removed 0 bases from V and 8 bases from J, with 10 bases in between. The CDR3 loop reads CASSLDWAREAFF. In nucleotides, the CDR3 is TGTGCCAGCAGCTTAGATTGGGCGAGAGAAGCTTTCTTT.

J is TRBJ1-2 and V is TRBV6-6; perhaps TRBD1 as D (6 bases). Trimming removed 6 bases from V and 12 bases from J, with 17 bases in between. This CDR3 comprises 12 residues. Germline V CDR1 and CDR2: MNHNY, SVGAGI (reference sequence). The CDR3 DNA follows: TGTGCCAGCAGGTCCTACAGGGCGGTGGACACCTTC. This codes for CASRSYRAVDTF.

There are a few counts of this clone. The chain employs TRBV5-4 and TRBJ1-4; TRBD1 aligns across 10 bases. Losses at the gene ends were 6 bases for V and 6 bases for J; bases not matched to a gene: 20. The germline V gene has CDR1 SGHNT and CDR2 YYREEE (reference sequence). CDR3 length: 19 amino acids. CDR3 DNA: TGTGCCAGCACCACGACTATCACCCCCCCCGGGACAGGGGATGAAAAACTGTTTTTT. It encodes CASTTTITPPGTGDEKLFF.

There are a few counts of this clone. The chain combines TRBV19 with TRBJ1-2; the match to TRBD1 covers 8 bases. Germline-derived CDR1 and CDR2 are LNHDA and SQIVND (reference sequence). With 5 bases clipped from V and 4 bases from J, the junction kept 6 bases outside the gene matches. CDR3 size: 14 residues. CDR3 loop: CASSPGQGGYGYTF. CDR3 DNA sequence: TGTGCCAGTAGTCCCGGACAGGGAGGCTATGGCTACACCTTC.

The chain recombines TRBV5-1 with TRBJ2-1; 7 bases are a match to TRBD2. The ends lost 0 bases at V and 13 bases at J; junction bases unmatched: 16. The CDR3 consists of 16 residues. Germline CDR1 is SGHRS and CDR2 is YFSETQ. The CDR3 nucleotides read TGCGCCAGCAGCTTGGAGGGCGGTCGGCTAGCGGAAGGTCAGTTCTTC. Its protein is CASSLEGGRLAEGQFF.

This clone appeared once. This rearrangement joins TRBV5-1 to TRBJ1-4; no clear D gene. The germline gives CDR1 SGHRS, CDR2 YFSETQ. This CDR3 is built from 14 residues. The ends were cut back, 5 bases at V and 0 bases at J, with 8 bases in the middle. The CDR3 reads CASRRGPTNEKLFF. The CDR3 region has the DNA TGCGCCAGCAGGCGTGGGCCAACTAATGAAAAACTGTTTTTT.